A selection of T cell receptor beta chains follows, all from one sample in a study of T cell changes during pregnancy in multiple sclerosis. The data were produced by immunoSEQ multiplex PCR, yet TCRdb's version contains in-frame clones alone and is incomplete. This table holds tens of thousands of clones, almost 90% found once. The sample was CD8+ T cells from peripheral blood mononuclear cells, taken after pregnancy. These receptors came from a female donor with multiple sclerosis, enrolled in a pregnancy study. Each CDR3 is given with its conserved first and last residue.

J: TRBJ2-1
V: TRBV7-3
CDR3: CASSLMGYRGEQFF

J: TRBJ2-1
V: TRBV9
CDR3: CASSVGGGANEQFF

J: TRBJ2-1
V: TRBV4-3
CDR3: CASSLGSGAPYNEQFF

J: TRBJ1-2
V: TRBV4-2
CDR3: CASSQWGQKEFNYGYTF

J: TRBJ1-5
V: TRBV15
CDR3: CATSSVGRTPNQPQHF

J: TRBJ1-2
V: TRBV5-6
CDR3: CASSLGRGFGYTF

J: TRBJ2-7
V: TRBV7-2
CDR3: CASSAPLRAYEQYF

J: TRBJ2-5
V: TRBV6-1
CDR3: CASSELAGGPETQYF

J: TRBJ1-1
V: TRBV4-2
CDR3: CASSHWTGGGTEAFF

J: TRBJ2-1
V: TRBV4-2
CDR3: CASSQDRDSGVYNEQFF

J: TRBJ1-1
V: TRBV14
CDR3: CASSPQGVRTEAFF

J: TRBJ2-3
V: TRBV9
CDR3: CASSPEGLADTQYF

J: TRBJ2-1
V: TRBV7-3
CDR3: CASSFWGTSGGGSYNEQFF

J: TRBJ1-3
V: TRBV9
CDR3: CASSAGSGNTIYF

J: TRBJ2-7
V: TRBV2
CDR3: CASSERLRGAYYEQYF

J: TRBJ2-7
V: TRBV9
CDR3: CASSETGGSYEQYF

J: TRBJ1-4
V: TRBV7-9
CDR3: CASTRQNNEKLFF

J: TRBJ2-5
V: TRBV4-3
CDR3: CASSQDPGRETQYF

J: TRBJ2-7
V: TRBV5-6
CDR3: CASSFFVSVGQQYF

J: TRBJ2-7
V: TRBV21-1
CDR3: CASSNCDRVKYEQYF

J: TRBJ2-1
V: TRBV6-1
CDR3: CASNEDTYNEQFF

J: TRBJ2-5
V: TRBV7-2
CDR3: CASSPGLAGGPSQETQYF

J: TRBJ1-5
V: TRBV19
CDR3: CASSMTGYQPQHF

J: TRBJ2-2
V: TRBV4-3
CDR3: CASSQDRGERTGELFF

J: TRBJ1-2
V: TRBV5-4
CDR3: CASTRDKSYGYTF

J: TRBJ2-5
V: TRBV6-5
CDR3: CASSYSTGGQETQYF

J: TRBJ1-4
V: TRBV7-2
CDR3: CASSLPSSLANEKLFF

J: TRBJ1-5
V: TRBV9
CDR3: CASSPSGGPNQPQHF

J: TRBJ1-1
V: TRBV9
CDR3: CASSVGGLGTEAFF

J: TRBJ2-3
V: TRBV6-1
CDR3: CASSGTGGADTQYF

J: TRBJ2-5
V: TRBV6-6
CDR3: CASLEKLAGGETQYF

J: TRBJ2-7
V: TRBV7-2
CDR3: CASSLAPTTASYEQYF

J: TRBJ1-2
V: TRBV5-4
CDR3: CASSEGDGYTF